This T cell receptor (beta chain) was sequenced for a study of CD8+CD57+ T cells in acquired aplastic anemia (dated 2018 in TCRdb). The study in broad terms: DNA extracted from sorted CD4+ and CD8+ cells had a mean of around 3 ug, with a range of roughly 0.2 to 27.4 ug. CD8+CD57+ expansion was defined as a frequency above the mean frequency observed in healthy subjects.

In the case of this clonotype: This clone's antigen is unknown. Because the CDR3 is missing its conserved closing phenylalanine or tryptophan, this is likely a read error. The limits of the CDR3 on the DNA are not certain, so only TCRdb's listed CDR3 is given.

Expansion of CD8+CD57+ cells had been shown by flow cytometry in the patients chosen for sequencing. Severe acquired aplastic anemia was diagnosed in all patients according to International Study of Aplastic Anemia and Agranulocytosis and Camitta criteria. Patients had received no therapy at the time of blood sampling. In the study, sorted CD4+ and CD8+ blood T cells from patients with severe aplastic anemia and from healthy subjects underwent deep sequencing of TCR repertoires. In the USA, patient enrollment took place under clinicaltrials.gov protocols 00001620, 01623167, 00001397, 00071045, 00081523 and 00961064. Ficoll-Paque density gradient centrifugation was used to isolate peripheral blood mononuclear cells. Before DNA extraction, CD4+ and CD8+ T cells were sorted with FACS or magnetic beads. Results the study describes overall, beyond this receptor: Roughly 30 CD8+ CDR3 sequences were found to be shared between patients and controls, but these sequences appeared to be highly expressed in patients and within the immunodominant clones of the patients. No significant difference in CD8+ Simpson's diversity was found between patients and healthy controls (P=0.060).

Genomic DNA was used as template for profiling of TCR beta VDJ combinations and CDR3 sequences. An Illumina HiSeq 2000 was the platform used for TCR repertoire sequencing. Processing in the source paper ran as follows. Repertoire assessment relied on Simpson's diversity index, CDR3 size and DJ length profiles, and TRBV/TRBJ rearrangement plots. The immunodominant clone was defined as the most abundant DNA sequence in deep sequencing data. CDR3 amino acid sequences were checked for sharing between subjects and were compared against published repertoires and the VDJdb database. TCRdb reworked the public reads: Q25 trimming with fastp, MiXCR clone assembly, productive beta chains retained. Every entry covers one CDR3 protein and lists the most common genes and DNA from its rows. None of the V and J calls come from the authors' own analysis; TCRdb made them. Counted in this sample were 250,000 to 300,000 distinct CDR3 sequences; roughly 61% of them appeared once. The ten largest clonotypes hold roughly 1.2% of the sample.

Sequencing was done on a sample of sorted CD4+, CD8+, or CD8+CD57+ T cells (not recorded which) from PBMCs. The sequence came from a human donor with aplastic anemia.

For the CDR3, the sequence is CAISQEGSYGYSS. The sequence is built from TRBV10-3 and TRBJ1-2. Per the germline V gene, ENHRY is the CDR1 and SYGVKD is the CDR2. The CDR3 length equals 13 residues, ends included.